These 21 T cell receptor beta chains were sequenced from one sample in a study of blood T cell repertoires in COVID-19. The assay was immunoSEQ multiplex PCR, and TCRdb's table has in-frame clones only and misses some. The sample contains 120,000 to 150,000 clones, 80% to 90% of which appear only once. Sequencing input: peripheral blood. These TCRs come from a woman aged 55-70 years with COVID-19, enrolled during active disease.

This chain links TRBV6-4 with TRBJ1-4, with TRBD1 as a possible D gene (6 bases). Between the trimmed V and J ends, which lost 8 bases and 8 bases, there was a span of 12 bases. Germline loops: CDR1 MRHNA, CDR2 SNTAGT. This CDR3 spans 12 amino acids. CDR3 coding DNA: TGTGCCAGCCGAGGGGGGGGAGAAAAACTGTTTTTT. It codes for CASRGGGEKLFF.

V gene TRBV19 combines with J gene TRBJ1-1; D is uncertain. Germline-derived CDR1 and CDR2 are LNHDA and SQIVND (reference sequence). Trimming took 4 bases from V and 2 from J, leaving 17 bases between them. The CDR3 sequence is 16 residues long. This chain's CDR3 is CASSKTSTAANTEAFF. CDR3 DNA sequence: TGTGCCAGTAGTAAGACTTCGACGGCAGCAAACACTGAAGCTTTCTTT. Based on the CDR3 plus reference TRBV19 and TRBJ1-1, the full variable domain is DGGITQSPKYLFRKEGQNVTLSCEQNLNHDAMYWYRQDPGQGLRLIYYSQIVNDFQKGDIAEGYSVSREKKESFPLTVTSAQKNPTAFYLCASSKTSTAANTEAFFGQGTRLTVV.

The V and J genes are TRBV5-4 and TRBJ1-4; D remains unclear. The V and J ends lost 0 bases and 3 bases respectively, with 12 bases between them. From germline, CDR1 is SGHNT and CDR2 YYREEE (reference sequence). The CDR3 loop spans 16 amino acids. This chain's CDR3 is CASSLGPEGANEKLFF. The CDR3 DNA reads as TGTGCCAGCAGCTTGGGACCTGAGGGAGCTAATGAAAAACTGTTTTTT.

This clone was observed a few times. V is TRBV27 and J is TRBJ2-2; a possible D gene is TRBD1 (6 bases). Germline loops: CDR1 MNHEY, CDR2 SMNVEV (reference sequence). The CDR3 length is 13 residues. V was pared by 7 bases and J by 1 base, with 7 bases between. In DNA form, the CDR3 reads TGTGCCAGCATGACAGGGAACACCGGGGAGCTGTTTTTT. Protein product: CASMTGNTGELFF.

CDR3 sequence (DNA): TGTGCCAGTAGTATAGCGGACAGGGGAGGCAACGAGCAGTACTTC. It codes for CASSIADRGGNEQYF. The chain couples TRBV19 to TRBJ2-7; 9 nucleotides agree with TRBD1. The CDR3 has 15 amino acids. Germline loops: CDR1 LNHDA, CDR2 SQIVND (reference sequence). V lost 1 base to trimming and J lost 5 bases; unmatched junction nucleotides: 6.

CDR3 loop: CASSYSSTGLSYGYTF. CDR3 DNA sequence: TGTGCCAGCAGTTACTCGTCAACTGGGCTCAGCTATGGCTACACCTTC. V gene TRBV6-5 combines with J gene TRBJ1-2; D uncertain. This CDR3 has 16 residues. The V gene's germline CDR1 is MNHEY and CDR2 SVGAGI. V was trimmed by 0 bases and J by 4 bases, leaving 15 bases between them.

The chain employs TRBV2 and TRBJ2-1, with a possible D match to TRBD2 (5 bases). This CDR3 spans 15 amino acids. Germline V CDR1 and CDR2: SNHLY, FYNNEI. Trimming pared 6 bases from V and 0 bases from J, leaving 12 bases between. In DNA, the CDR3 is TGTGCCAGCAGAGCGGACGTGAGCTCCTACAATGAGCAGTTCTTC. Its translation: CASRADVSSYNEQFF. Supplemented by reference TRBV2 and TRBJ2-1, the full variable domain reads EPEVTQTPSHQVTQMGQEVILRCVPISNHLYFYWYRQILGQKVEFLVSFYNNEISEKSEIFDDQFSVERPDGSNFTLKIRSTKLEDSAMYFCASRADVSSYNEQFFGPGTRLTVL.

This sequence joins TRBV4-3 and TRBJ2-3, with D perhaps matching TRBD2 (5 bases). Per the germline V gene, CDR1 is LGHNA and CDR2 is YSLEER. Deletions cut 3 bases from V and 0 bases from J, with 10 bases between. CDR3 size: 15 residues. The CDR3 sequence: CASSQRASSTDTQYF. The CDR3 DNA reads TGCGCCAGCAGCCAGCGGGCTTCTAGCACAGATACGCAGTATTTT.

The rearrangement joins TRBV7-7 to TRBJ2-3; TRBD1 matches at 7 bases. The V and J ends lost 0 bases and 3 bases, in that order; junction bases with no gene match: 3. The germline CDR1 and CDR2 sequences are SSHAT and FNYEAQ (reference sequence). CDR3 length equals 15 residues. DNA for the CDR3: TGTGCCAGCAGCTTAGCCCCGGACAGGACAGATACGCAGTATTTT. This codes for CASSLAPDRTDTQYF.

The rearrangement uses TRBV12-3 or TRBV12-4 and TRBJ2-1; a weak D match, TRBD1 (6 bases). V was trimmed by 4 bases and J by 12 bases, leaving 16 bases between them. This CDR3 contains 13 residues. CDR3 region: CASSSQGGLGQFF. In DNA, the CDR3 is TGTGCCAGCAGTTCTCAAGGGGGTTTGGGGCAGTTCTTC.

The chain has TRBV5-4 and TRBJ2-7; weak D call: TRBD2 (5 bases). Germline V gene lookup returns CDR1 SGHNT and CDR2 YYREEE (reference sequence). The CDR3 is 14 amino acids. Trimming left V 0 bases short and J 9 bases short, with 16 bases between. CDR3 coding DNA: TGTGCCAGCAGCTTGGGCCGGACCTCAGCGGCGCAGTACTTC. Translating gives CASSLGRTSAAQYF. Full variable domain (outside the CDR3, taken from reference TRBV5-4 and TRBJ2-7): ETGVTQSPTHLIKTRGQQVTLRCSSQSGHNTVSWYQQALGQGPQFIFQYYREEENGRGNFPPRFSGLQFPNYSSELNVNALELDDSALYLCASSLGRTSAAQYFGPGTRLTVT.

Regarding this clone: The same CDR3 arises from other DNA sequences in this sample as well. The chain recombines TRBV9 with TRBJ2-1; perhaps TRBD1 as D (5 bases). The germline CDR1 and CDR2 sequences are SGDLS and YYNGEE. This CDR3 comprises 13 residues. The V gene lost 0 bases and the J gene lost 5 bases, with 6 bases spanning the gap. CDR3 loop: CASSVDRNNEQFF. For the CDR3, the DNA is TGTGCCAGCAGCGTAGACAGGAACAATGAGCAGTTCTTC. Supplemented by reference TRBV9 and TRBJ2-1, the full variable domain reads DSGVTQTPKHLITATGQRVTLRCSPRSGDLSVYWYQQSLDQGLQFLIQYYNGEERAKGNILERFSAQQFPDLHSELNLSSLELGDSALYFCASSVDRNNEQFFGPGTRLTVL.

This chain joins TRBV12-5 and TRBJ2-5; 13 bases are a match to TRBD2. The CDR3 loop spans 17 amino acids. J lost 3 bases, V lost 0 bases, and 4 bases had no gene match. CDR1 LGHNT and CDR2 FRNRAP come from the germline V gene. CDR3: CASGLVPGLAGEETQYF. The DNA for the CDR3 is TGTGCTAGTGGTTTGGTACCCGGACTAGCGGGGGAAGAGACCCAGTACTTC. The whole variable domain, remainder taken from reference TRBV12-5 and TRBJ2-5, is DARVTQTPRHKVTEMGQEVTMRCQPILGHNTVFWYRQTMMQGLELLAYFRNRAPLDDSGMPKDRFSAEMPDATLATLKIQPSEPRDSAVYFCASGLVPGLAGEETQYFGPGTRLLVL.

The gene calls are TRBV10-1 and TRBJ2-7, with 7 bases identical to TRBD1. The CDR3 covers 15 residues. V was clipped by 5 bases and J by 1 base; unmatched bases: 8. The V gene's germline CDR1 is WNHNN and CDR2 SYGVQD (reference sequence). CDR3 sequence: CASSPGQKSSYEQYF. CDR3 nucleotides: TGCGCCAGCAGTCCGGGACAGAAGAGTTCCTACGAGCAGTACTTC.

This chain uses TRBV5-1 with TRBJ2-7; TRBD2 matches 8 bases. This CDR3 is 16 amino acids long. After removal of 4 bases from V and 0 bases from J, the junction contained 9 bases not matched to a gene. The germline V gene encodes CDR1 SGHRS and CDR2 YFSETQ. The chain's CDR3 is CASSPRGGKDSYEQYF. The DNA for the CDR3 is TGCGCCAGCAGCCCACGGGGGGGTAAAGACTCCTACGAGCAGTACTTC.

The chain combines TRBV2 with TRBJ1-5; D may be TRBD1 (5 bases). Germline assignment: CDR1 SNHLY and CDR2 FYNNEI. This CDR3 is built from 15 residues. Trimming took off 3 bases at V and 4 bases at J, with 13 bases between the two ends. CDR3 coding DNA: TGTGCCAGCAGTGAGTGGCGGGGGACGAATCAGCCCCAGCATTTT. Protein: CASSEWRGTNQPQHF.

The rearrangement links TRBV19 to TRBJ2-7; the D is unclear. V lost 6 bases to trimming and J lost 0 bases, with 12 bases between them. Germline loops: CDR1 LNHDA, CDR2 SQIVND (reference sequence). This CDR3 has 14 residues. This CDR3 is CASSYSSASYEQYF. CDR3 DNA sequence: TGTGCCAGTAGCTACTCATCCGCCTCCTACGAGCAGTACTTC.

The chain couples TRBV11-2 to TRBJ1-2, with D possibly TRBD1 on 5 matching bases. Germline loops: CDR1 SGHAT, CDR2 FQNNGV. The CDR3 runs 16 residues. V lost 7 bases, J lost 4 bases, and 22 bases lay in between. The CDR3 region has the DNA TGTGCCAGCACCGACCCCGGGGGGGAACTTAGCTATGGCTACACCTTC. This codes for CASTDPGGELSYGYTF.

V and J are TRBV5-4 and TRBJ2-2; D not certain. V shed 0 bases and J shed 4 bases, with 7 bases lying between them. CDR1 is SGHNT and CDR2 is YYREEE in the germline V gene (reference sequence). CDR3 length: 14 amino acids. The CDR3 nucleotides read TGTGCCAGCAGCTTGGACAGATTCACCGGGGAGCTGTTTTTT. Translated, it gives CASSLDRFTGELFF.

The rearrangement joins TRBV6-1 to TRBJ1-1; no clear D. This CDR3 spans 14 amino acids. Germline assignment: CDR1 MNHNS and CDR2 SASEGT. V was pared by 2 bases and J by 8 bases, with 15 bases between. CDR3 amino acids: CASSESRLPQEAFF. CDR3 in DNA: TGTGCCAGCAGTGAATCCAGACTGCCTCAGGAAGCTTTCTTT.

The chain employs TRBV11-2 and TRBJ2-5, with a tentative D call TRBD2 (6 bases). Trimming left V 5 bases short and J 4 bases short, with 14 bases between. In germline, CDR1 is SGHAT, CDR2 FQNNGV. The CDR3 extends over 14 amino acids. CDR3 sequence: CASSPPLAPETQYF. CDR3 sequence (DNA): TGTGCCAGCAGCCCCCCACTAGCCCCAGAGACCCAGTACTTC.